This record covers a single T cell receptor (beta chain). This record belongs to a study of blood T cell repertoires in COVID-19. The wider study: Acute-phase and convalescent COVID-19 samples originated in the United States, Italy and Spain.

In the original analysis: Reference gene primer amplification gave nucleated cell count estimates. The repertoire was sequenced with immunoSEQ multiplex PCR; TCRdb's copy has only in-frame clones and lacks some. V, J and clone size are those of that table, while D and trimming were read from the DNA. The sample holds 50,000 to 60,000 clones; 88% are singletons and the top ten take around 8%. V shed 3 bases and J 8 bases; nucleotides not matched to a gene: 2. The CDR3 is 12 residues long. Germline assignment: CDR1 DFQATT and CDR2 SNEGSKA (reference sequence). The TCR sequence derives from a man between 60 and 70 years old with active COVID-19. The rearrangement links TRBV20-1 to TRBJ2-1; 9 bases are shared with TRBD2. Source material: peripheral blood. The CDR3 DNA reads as TGCAGTGCTAGTAGCGGGAGCTATGAGCAGTTCTTC. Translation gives CSASSGSYEQFF.